These 17 T cell receptor beta chains share one sample of origin, sequenced in a study of metastatic and nonmetastatic thyroid tumors. Treatment of any kind had been given to no patient before thyroid surgery. TCRdb re-called the PCR reads via MiXCR. The sample includes 10,000 to 15,000 clones, roughly a quarter of them seen just once. Sequencing was performed on tumor tissue. These receptors were collected from a female donor with papillary thyroid cancer or a benign thyroid nodule (not recorded which). Some clones in this sample may be carry-over from other donors' samples.

This clone came up a few times. The CDR3 spells CSVEGGQQYEAFF. In DNA form, the CDR3 reads TGCAGCGTTGAAGGAGGACAGCAATATGAAGCTTTCTTT. The chain joins TRBV29-1 to TRBJ1-1, with a possible D match to TRBD1 (6 bases). Trimming left V 1 base short and J 7 bases short, with 13 bases between. This CDR3 comprises 13 residues. Germline values: CDR1 SQVTM, CDR2 ANQGSEA. The whole variable domain, remainder taken from reference TRBV29-1 and TRBJ1-1, is SAVISQKPSRDICQRGTSLTIQCQVDSQVTMMFWYRQQPGQSLTLIATANQGSEATYESGFVIDKFPISRPNLTFSTLTVSNMSPEDSSIYLCSVEGGQQYEAFFGQGTRLTVV.

This clone was observed a few times. The chain joins TRBV6-6 to TRBJ2-1, with D unresolved. The germline CDR1 and CDR2 sequences are MNHNY and SVGAGI (reference sequence). This CDR3 region has 13 residues. Trimming cost V 0 bases and J 8 bases, with 8 bases left between them. CDR3 sequence (DNA): TGTGCCAGCAGTTACTCGATAGCCGATGAGCAGTTCTTC. It yields the protein CASSYSIADEQFF.

This clone was picked up many times. This chain links TRBV9 with TRBJ2-4; TRBD1 agrees at 7 bases. The length of the CDR3 is 17 residues. The germline V gene has CDR1 SGDLS and CDR2 YYNGEE. V lost 0 bases, J lost 2 bases, and 8 bases stayed unmatched. The CDR3 loop is CASSVGGQLWTKNIQYF. CDR3 in DNA: TGTGCCAGCAGCGTAGGGGGACAGTTGTGGACCAAAAACATTCAGTACTTC.

This chain uses TRBV7-8 with TRBJ1-2, with 9 nucleotides matching TRBD1. J gave up 6 bases and V 6 bases, and 2 bases lay outside the gene matches. The germline V gene encodes CDR1 SGHVS and CDR2 FQNEAQ. This CDR3 is built from 12 residues. The CDR3 bases are TGTGCCAGCAGACGGACAGGGGATGGCTACACCTTC. This encodes CASRRTGDGYTF. The variable domain in full, completed from reference TRBV7-8 and TRBJ1-2, reads GAGVSQSPRYKVAKRGQDVALRCDPISGHVSLFWYQQALGQGPEFLTYFQNEAQLDKSGLPSDRFFAERPEGSVSTLKIQRTQQEDSAVYLCASRRTGDGYTFGSGTRLTVV.

Within the sample, this clone is medium-sized. The chain is built from TRBV6-1 and TRBJ1-2, with 7 bases identical to TRBD1. The ends lost 10 bases at V and 0 bases at J; junction bases unmatched: 5. Germline V gene sequence: CDR1 MNHNS, CDR2 SASEGT. CDR3 length equals 13 residues. The CDR3 protein is CATRTGSNYGYTF. CDR3 DNA sequence: TGTGCCACCAGGACAGGATCTAACTATGGCTACACCTTC.

This clone was seen more than once but under ten times. Here the CDR3 DNA reads TGTGCCAGCAGTTACTCCTTTAGCGGGGGAGGCACAGATACGCAGTATTTT. It codes for CASSYSFSGGGTDTQYF. V is TRBV6-2 or TRBV6-3 and J is TRBJ2-3, with 9 nucleotides matching TRBD2. Germline V gives CDR1 MNHEY, CDR2 SVGEGT. Trimming removed 0 bases from V and 1 base from J; junction bases left unmatched: 5. CDR3 length: 17 residues.

This clone turned up a few times. Relative to the germline gene, one junction end is altered; a read error may explain this. V is TRBV10-3 and J is TRBJ1-1; maybe TRBD1 (5 bases). Germline V gene sequence: CDR1 ENHRY, CDR2 SYGVKD. This CDR3 is built from 14 residues. The CDR3 nucleotides are TGTGCCATCAGTGAGTCCGAGGGGACCACTGAATCTTTCTTT. This translates into CAISESEGTTESFF.

This clone was recorded once. The chain joins TRBV7-2 to TRBJ2-5, with a possible D match to TRBD2 (5 bases). Germline CDR1 SGHTA, CDR2 FQGNSA. V was clipped by 10 bases and J by 5 bases, with 20 bases between them. This CDR3 has 14 amino acids. Here the CDR3 reads CAISAQGVGETQYF. As DNA, the CDR3 is TGTGCCATTAGCGCACAAGGCGTGGGGGAGACCCAGTACTTC.

This clone showed up just a few times. The J gene is TRBJ1-1, the V gene TRBV12-3 or TRBV12-4, with 8 positions matching TRBD1. This CDR3 spans 13 amino acids. Trimming removed 7 bases from V and 11 bases from J; junction bases left unmatched: 12. The CDR3 nucleotides read TGTGCCAGCATCCTTGGACAGGGAAGTGCGGCTTTCTTT. It codes for CASILGQGSAAFF.

The chain carries TRBV6-2 or TRBV6-3 and TRBJ2-2; D ambiguous. Germline V CDR1 and CDR2: MNHEY, SVGEGT. The CDR3 covers 13 residues. V was clipped by 7 bases and J by 5 bases, with 11 bases between them. CDR3 DNA sequence: TGTGCCAGCACTCCTACAGAAACCGGGGAGCTGTTTTTT. This codes for CASTPTETGELFF.

The rearrangement uses TRBV9 and TRBJ2-6; D gene uncertain. There are 14 residues in the CDR3. The germline V gene encodes CDR1 SGDLS and CDR2 YYNGEE. The V end lost 7 bases, the J end lost 8 bases, and 16 bases lay between the germline ends. The CDR3 coding sequence is TGTGCCAGCGGTCCTGGTGATGGTTCCAACGTCCTGACTTTC. Its protein is CASGPGDGSNVLTF.

In the case of this clone: Given a much more abundant clone one base away, this may be a read error. The CDR3 here is CATSLFKGEMNNEALF. The CDR3, as DNA: TGTGCCACCAGCCTTTTTAAGGGGGAGATGAACAATGAAGCTCTCTTT. V gene TRBV15 combines with J gene TRBJ1-1; D is possibly TRBD1 (6 bases). CDR3 length equals 16 residues. Germline assignment: CDR1 LNHNV and CDR2 YYDKDF (reference sequence). Together with reference TRBV15 and TRBJ1-1, the CDR3 gives the full variable domain: DAMVIQNPRYQVTQFGKPVTLSCSQTLNHNVMYWYQQKSSQAPKLLFHYYDKDFNNEADTPDNFQSRRPNTSFCFLDIRSPGLGDTAMYLCATSLFKGEMNNEALFGQGTRLTVV.

The chain couples TRBV18 to TRBJ1-6, with D unclear. Germline V gene sequence: CDR1 KGHSH, CDR2 LQKENI. V lost 4 bases to trimming and J lost 9 bases, with 13 bases between them. This CDR3 has 14 amino acids. DNA of the CDR3: TGTGCCAGCTCACAGCGGGCCCTTGGTTCACCCCTCCACTTT. Amino acid sequence: CASSQRALGSPLHF.

This chain joins TRBV6-4 and TRBJ2-2; D is perhaps TRBD2 (6 bases). The ends were cut back, 3 bases at V and 4 bases at J, with 12 bases in the middle. Germline V lookup: CDR1 MRHNA, CDR2 SNTAGT. The CDR3 sequence is 15 residues long. The CDR3 loop is CASSEEEGGTGELFF. CDR3 DNA: TGTGCCAGCAGTGAGGAGGAGGGAGGCACCGGGGAGCTGTTTTTT.

This clone is large (0.1 to 1%) within its sample. The chain uses TRBV12-3 or TRBV12-4 and TRBJ1-6; the D gene is possibly TRBD1 (5 bases). The CDR3 covers 15 residues. V gave up 5 bases and J gave up 8 bases, with 16 bases separating them. The CDR3: CASSPQGLTHSPLHF. The CDR3 nucleotides are TGTGCCAGCAGTCCTCAGGGACTCACCCATTCACCCCTCCACTTT.

The chain carries TRBV11-2 and TRBJ1-2; D gene ambiguous. The germline V gene encodes CDR1 SGHAT and CDR2 FQNNGV. This CDR3 comprises 14 residues. V was shortened by 7 bases and J by 5 bases, with 17 bases between the two germline ends. The CDR3 loop reads CASISTGTAYGYTF. Here the CDR3 DNA reads TGTGCCAGCATTTCCACCGGCACAGCTTATGGCTACACCTTC. Drawing the rest from reference TRBV11-2 and TRBJ1-2, the complete variable domain is EAGVAQSPRYKIIEKRQSVAFWCNPISGHATLYWYQQILGQGPKLLIQFQNNGVVDDSQLPKDRFSAERLKGVDSTLKIQPAKLEDSAVYLCASISTGTAYGYTFGSGTRLTVV.

By sample fraction, this clone is medium-sized. The chain links TRBV19 to TRBJ2-6, with TRBD1 matching over 9 bases. After removal of 4 bases from V and 5 bases from J, the junction contained 9 bases not matched to a gene. CDR1 and CDR2 from the germline V gene are LNHDA and SQIVND (reference sequence). The CDR3 runs 17 residues. DNA of the CDR3: TGTGCCAGTAGTACACTACTACAGGGGGCGAGGGCCAACGTCCTGACTTTC. Amino acid sequence: CASSTLLQGARANVLTF.